The text below deals with one TCR beta chain. The sample originates from a study of PD-1 blockade in mismatch repair-deficient tumors. The germline CDR1 and CDR2 sequences are SEHNR and FQNEAQ (reference sequence). The CDR3 has 16 amino acids. The V and J ends lost 5 bases and 5 bases, in that order; junction bases with no gene match: 4. Method: immunoSEQ multiplex PCR; TCRdb's copy keeps in-frame clones and lacks some. The sample includes 30,000 to 40,000 clones, over 80% of them seen just once. The chain uses TRBV7-9 and TRBJ2-2; 14 bases line up with TRBD2. The receptor was derived from an adult with mismatch repair-deficient cancer. The material was PBMCs, obtained approximately 6 weeks after starting pembrolizumab. The DNA of the CDR3 is TGTGCCAGCAGCAGACTAGCGGGAGGGATTACCGGGGAGCTGTTTTTT. Translation gives CASSRLAGGITGELFF.